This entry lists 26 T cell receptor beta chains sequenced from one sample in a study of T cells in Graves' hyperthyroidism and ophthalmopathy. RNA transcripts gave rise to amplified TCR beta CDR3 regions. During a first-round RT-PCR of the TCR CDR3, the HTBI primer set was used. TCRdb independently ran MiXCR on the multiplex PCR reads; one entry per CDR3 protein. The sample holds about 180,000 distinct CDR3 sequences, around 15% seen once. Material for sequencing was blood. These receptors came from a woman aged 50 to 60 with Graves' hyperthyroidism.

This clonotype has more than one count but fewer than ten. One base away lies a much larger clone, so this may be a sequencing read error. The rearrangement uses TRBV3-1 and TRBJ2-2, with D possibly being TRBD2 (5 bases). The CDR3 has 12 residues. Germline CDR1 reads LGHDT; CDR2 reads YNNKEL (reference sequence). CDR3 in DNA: TGTGCCAGCAGCCGCTTGGCCGGGGATCTGTTTTTT. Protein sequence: CASSRLAGDLFF.

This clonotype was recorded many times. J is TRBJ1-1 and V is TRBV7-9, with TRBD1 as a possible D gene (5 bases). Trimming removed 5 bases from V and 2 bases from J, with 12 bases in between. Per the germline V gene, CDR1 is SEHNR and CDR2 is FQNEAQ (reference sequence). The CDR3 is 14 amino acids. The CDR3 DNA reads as TGTGCCAGCAGCGCACAGGTACTAAACACTGAAGCTTTCTTT. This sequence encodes CASSAQVLNTEAFF.

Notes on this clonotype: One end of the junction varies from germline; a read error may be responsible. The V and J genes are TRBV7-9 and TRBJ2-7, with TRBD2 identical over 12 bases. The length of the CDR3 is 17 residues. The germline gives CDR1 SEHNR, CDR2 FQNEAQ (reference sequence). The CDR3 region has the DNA TGCGCCAGCAGCTACGTGACTAGCGGGAGCCTCTCCTACGAGCAGTACTTC. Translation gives CASSYVTSGSLSYEQYF.

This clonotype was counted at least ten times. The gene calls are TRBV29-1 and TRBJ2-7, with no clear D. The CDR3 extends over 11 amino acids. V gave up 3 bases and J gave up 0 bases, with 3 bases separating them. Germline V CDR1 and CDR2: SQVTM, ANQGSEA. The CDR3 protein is CSVDNSYEQYF. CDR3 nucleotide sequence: TGCAGCGTTGACAACTCCTACGAGCAGTACTTC.

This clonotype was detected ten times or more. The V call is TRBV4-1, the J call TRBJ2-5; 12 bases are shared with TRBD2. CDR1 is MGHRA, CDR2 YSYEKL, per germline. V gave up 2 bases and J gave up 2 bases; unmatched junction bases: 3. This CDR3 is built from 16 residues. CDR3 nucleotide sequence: TGCGCCAGCAGCCAAAGGGGGACTAGCGGGCAAGAGACCCAGTACTTC. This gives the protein CASSQRGTSGQETQYF.

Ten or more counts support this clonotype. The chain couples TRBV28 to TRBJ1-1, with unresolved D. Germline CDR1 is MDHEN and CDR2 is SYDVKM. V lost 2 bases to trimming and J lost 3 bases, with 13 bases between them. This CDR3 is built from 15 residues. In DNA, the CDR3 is TGTGCCAGCAGTTTAGGATCAATCCGACACACTGAAGCTTTCTTT. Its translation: CASSLGSIRHTEAFF.

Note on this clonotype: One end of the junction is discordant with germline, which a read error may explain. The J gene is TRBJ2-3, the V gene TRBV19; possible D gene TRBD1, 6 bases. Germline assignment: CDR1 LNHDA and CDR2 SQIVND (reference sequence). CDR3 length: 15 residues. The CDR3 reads CASSLRTLSTGTQYF. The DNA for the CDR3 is TGTGCCAGTAGCCTCAGAACCCTCTCGACAGGTACGCAGTATTTT.

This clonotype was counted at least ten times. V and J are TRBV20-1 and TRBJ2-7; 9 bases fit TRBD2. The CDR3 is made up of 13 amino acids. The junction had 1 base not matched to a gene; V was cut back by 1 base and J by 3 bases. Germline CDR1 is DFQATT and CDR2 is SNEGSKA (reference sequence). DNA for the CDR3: TGCAGTGCTAGAGTAGCGGGGGTCTACGAGCAGTACTTC. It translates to CSARVAGVYEQYF.

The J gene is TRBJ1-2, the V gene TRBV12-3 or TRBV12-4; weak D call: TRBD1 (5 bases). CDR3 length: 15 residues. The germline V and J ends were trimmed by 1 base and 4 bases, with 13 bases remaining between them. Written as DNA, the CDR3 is TGTGCCAGCAGTTTAGGACAGAAAGGCGGCTATGGCTACACCTTC. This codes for CASSLGQKGGYGYTF.

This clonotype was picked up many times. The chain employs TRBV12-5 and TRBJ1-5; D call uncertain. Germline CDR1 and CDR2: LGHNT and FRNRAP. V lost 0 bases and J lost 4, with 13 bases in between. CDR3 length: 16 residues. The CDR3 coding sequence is TGTGCTAGTGGTTTGGTAGACCCCGGACGTAATCAGCCCCAGCATTTT. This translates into CASGLVDPGRNQPQHF.

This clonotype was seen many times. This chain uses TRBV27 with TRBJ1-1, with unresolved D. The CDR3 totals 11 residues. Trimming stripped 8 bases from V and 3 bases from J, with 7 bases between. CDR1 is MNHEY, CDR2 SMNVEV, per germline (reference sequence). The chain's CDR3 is CASLGDTEAFF. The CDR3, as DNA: TGTGCCAGCCTTGGAGACACTGAAGCTTTCTTT.

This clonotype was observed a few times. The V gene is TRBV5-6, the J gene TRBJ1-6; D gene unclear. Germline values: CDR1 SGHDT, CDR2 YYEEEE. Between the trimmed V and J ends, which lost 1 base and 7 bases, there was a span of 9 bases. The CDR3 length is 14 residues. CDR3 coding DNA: TGTGCCAGCAGCTTGTACGGAGCAAATTCACCCCTCCACTTT. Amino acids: CASSLYGANSPLHF.

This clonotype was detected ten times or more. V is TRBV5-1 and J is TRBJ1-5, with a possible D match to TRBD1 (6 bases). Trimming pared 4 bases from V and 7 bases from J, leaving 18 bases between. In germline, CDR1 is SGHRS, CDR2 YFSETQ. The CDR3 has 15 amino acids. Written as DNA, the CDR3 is TGCGCCAGCAGCAAGACTTCAGGGGTCCGGCAGCCCCAGCATTTT. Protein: CASSKTSGVRQPQHF.

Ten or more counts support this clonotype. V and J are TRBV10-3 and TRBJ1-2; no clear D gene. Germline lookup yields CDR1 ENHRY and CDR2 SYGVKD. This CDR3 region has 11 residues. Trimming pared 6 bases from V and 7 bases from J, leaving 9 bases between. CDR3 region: CAIRTGSGYTF. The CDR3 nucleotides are TGTGCCATCAGGACCGGATCTGGCTACACCTTC.

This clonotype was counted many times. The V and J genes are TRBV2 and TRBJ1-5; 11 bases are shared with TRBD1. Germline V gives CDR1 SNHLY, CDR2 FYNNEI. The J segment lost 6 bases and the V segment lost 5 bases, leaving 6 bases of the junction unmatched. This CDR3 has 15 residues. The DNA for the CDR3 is TGTGCCAGCAGTAGGGACAGGGGGTTGTTTCAGCCCCAGCATTTT. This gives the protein CASSRDRGLFQPQHF.

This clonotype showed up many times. CDR3 residues: CASSLPDRGYKEAFF. CDR3 DNA sequence: TGTGCCAGCAGTCTCCCCGACAGGGGGTATAAGGAAGCTTTCTTT. V gene TRBV28 combines with J gene TRBJ1-1, with 9 bases that match TRBD1. Looked up from germline, CDR1 is MDHEN and CDR2 is SYDVKM. The V segment lost 5 bases and the J segment 8 bases; nucleotides outside the gene matches: 12. The CDR3 length is 15 residues.

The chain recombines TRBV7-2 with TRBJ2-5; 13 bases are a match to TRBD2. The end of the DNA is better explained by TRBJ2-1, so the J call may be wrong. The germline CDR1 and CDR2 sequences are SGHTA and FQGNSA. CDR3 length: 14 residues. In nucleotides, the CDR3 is TGTGCCAGCAGCTTAGAAGGGACTAGCGGGACCCAGTTCTTC. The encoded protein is CASSLEGTSGTQFF.

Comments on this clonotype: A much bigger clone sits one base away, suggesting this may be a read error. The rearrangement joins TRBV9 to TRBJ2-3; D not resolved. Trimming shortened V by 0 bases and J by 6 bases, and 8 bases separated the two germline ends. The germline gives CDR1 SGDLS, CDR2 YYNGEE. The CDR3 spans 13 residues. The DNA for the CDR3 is TGTGCCAGCAGCGTAGCTCCTCTCGATACGCAGTATTTT. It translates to CASSVAPLDTQYF. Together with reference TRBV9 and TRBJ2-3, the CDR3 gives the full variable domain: DSGVTQTPKHLITATGQRVTLRCSPRSGDLSVYWYQQSLDQGLQFLIQYYNGEERAKGNILERFSAQQFPDLHSELNLSSLELGDSALYFCASSVAPLDTQYFGPGTRLTVL.

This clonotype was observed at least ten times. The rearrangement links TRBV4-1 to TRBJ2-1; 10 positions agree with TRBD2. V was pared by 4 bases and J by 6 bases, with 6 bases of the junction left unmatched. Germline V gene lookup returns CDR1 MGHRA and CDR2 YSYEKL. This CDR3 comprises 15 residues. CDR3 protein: CASSLHLAGANEQFF. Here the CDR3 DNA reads TGCGCCAGCAGCCTTCACCTAGCGGGGGCCAATGAGCAGTTCTTC.

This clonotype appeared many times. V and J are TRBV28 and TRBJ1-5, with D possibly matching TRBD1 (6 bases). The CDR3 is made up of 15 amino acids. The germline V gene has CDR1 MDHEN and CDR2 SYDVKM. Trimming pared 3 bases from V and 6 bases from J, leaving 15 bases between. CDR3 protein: CASSLATGWTQPQHF. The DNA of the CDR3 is TGTGCCAGCAGTTTGGCTACAGGGTGGACTCAGCCCCAGCATTTT.

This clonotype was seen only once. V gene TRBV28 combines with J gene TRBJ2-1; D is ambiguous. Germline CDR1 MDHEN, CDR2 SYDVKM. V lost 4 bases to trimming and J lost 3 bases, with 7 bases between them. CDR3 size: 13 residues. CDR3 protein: CASSSRVYNEQFF. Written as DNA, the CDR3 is TGTGCCAGCAGTTCTCGTGTCTACAATGAGCAGTTCTTC.

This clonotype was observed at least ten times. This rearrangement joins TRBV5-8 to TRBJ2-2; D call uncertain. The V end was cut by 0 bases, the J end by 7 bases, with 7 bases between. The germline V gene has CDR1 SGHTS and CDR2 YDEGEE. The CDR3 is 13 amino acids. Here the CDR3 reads CASSLVLDGELFF. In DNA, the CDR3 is TGTGCCAGCAGCTTGGTTCTAGACGGGGAGCTGTTTTTT. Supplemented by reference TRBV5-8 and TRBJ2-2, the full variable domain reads EAGVTQSPTHLIKTRGQQATLRCSPISGHTSVYWYQQALGLGLQFLLWYDEGEERNRGNFPPRFSGRQFPNYSSELNVNALELEDSALYLCASSLVLDGELFFGEGSRLTVL.

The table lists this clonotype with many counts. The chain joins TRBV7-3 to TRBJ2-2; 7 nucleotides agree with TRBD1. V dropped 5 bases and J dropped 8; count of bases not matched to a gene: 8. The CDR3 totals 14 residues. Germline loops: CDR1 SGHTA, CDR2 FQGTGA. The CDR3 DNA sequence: TGTGCCAGCAGCCCAACAGGGGTGCTAGGGGAGCTGTTTTTT. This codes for CASSPTGVLGELFF.

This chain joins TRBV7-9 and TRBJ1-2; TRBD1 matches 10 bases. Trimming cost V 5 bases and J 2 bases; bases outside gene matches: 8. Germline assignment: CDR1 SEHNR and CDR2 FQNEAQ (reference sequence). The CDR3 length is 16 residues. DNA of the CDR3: TGTGCCAGCAGCCCCGCAGAGGGACAGGGGAACTATGGCTACACCTTC. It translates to CASSPAEGQGNYGYTF.

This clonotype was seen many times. The DNA of the CDR3 is TGTGCCAGCAGCCCGAGTTGGACAGGGAAAGGTCAGCCCCAGCATTTT. Amino acid sequence: CASSPSWTGKGQPQHF. The V gene is TRBV7-9, the J gene TRBJ1-5, with 8 bases identical to TRBD1. Germline lookup yields CDR1 SEHNR and CDR2 FQNEAQ (reference sequence). With 5 bases clipped from V and 6 bases from J, the junction kept 12 bases outside the gene matches. The CDR3 covers 16 residues. The full variable domain, its missing parts supplied by reference TRBV7-9 and TRBJ1-5, is DTGVSQNPRHKITKRGQNVTFRCDPISEHNRLYWYRQTLGQGPEFLTYFQNEAQLEKSRLLSDRFSAERPKGSFSTLEIQRTEQGDSAMYLCASSPSWTGKGQPQHFGDGTRLSIL.

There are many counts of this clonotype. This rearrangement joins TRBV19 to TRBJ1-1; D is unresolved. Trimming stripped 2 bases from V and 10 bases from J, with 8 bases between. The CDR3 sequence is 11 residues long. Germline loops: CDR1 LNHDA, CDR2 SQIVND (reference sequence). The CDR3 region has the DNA TGTGCCAGTAGTATATTCCGGACAGCTTTCTTT. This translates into CASSIFRTAFF. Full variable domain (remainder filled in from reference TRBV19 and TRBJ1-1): DGGITQSPKYLFRKEGQNVTLSCEQNLNHDAMYWYRQDPGQGLRLIYYSQIVNDFQKGDIAEGYSVSREKKESFPLTVTSAQKNPTAFYLCASSIFRTAFFGQGTRLTVV.